A single T cell receptor (beta chain) is shown here with its context. Antigen: not known. The sample originates from a study of shared clonotypes between healthy human individuals. Findings of the study overall: Across a handful of donors, naive CD4 shared roughly 5.2%, naive CD8 more than 3%, memory CD4 roughly 2.4%, memory CD8 about 0.4%. Only blood was sampled; tissue repertoires likely differ.

Produced via immunoSEQ multiplex PCR; TCRdb's table is partial and in-frame only. The sample holds around 2.5 million clones, under 95% seen once. The TCR was taken from a man younger than 35 in good health. Some clones in this sample may be carry-over from other donors' samples. Material: naive CD4+ T cells from PBMCs. Subset in this sample: CD45RA+ positively selected.

In DNA form, the CDR3 reads TGTGCCAGCAGTTACGACAGGGTGGGCAACATTCAGTACTTC. The encoded protein is CASSYDRVGNIQYF. This sequence joins TRBV6-6 and TRBJ2-4, with 7 bases aligning to TRBD1. CDR3 length equals 14 residues. V dropped 2 bases and J dropped 7; count of bases not matched to a gene: 5. Germline V gene data show CDR1 as MNHNY and CDR2 as SVGAGI (reference sequence).